This TCR beta chain was sequenced during a study of cytomegalovirus exposure and HLA in healthy donors. Points from the study as a whole: TCR sequences were mostly rare, though some public TCRs occurred in many donors. The TCR clusters that emerged in the first cohort tended, a later analysis found, to co-occur in the roughly 120 validation repertoires.

Unmatched junction bases numbered 2, after V lost 4 bases and J lost 4 bases. This CDR3 region has 13 residues. Germline CDR1 reads PRHDT; CDR2 reads FYEKMQ (reference sequence). Produced via immunoSEQ multiplex PCR; TCRdb's table is partial and in-frame only. Seen here are roughly 130,000 clones, about 90% observed once, and the top ten hold 1.4% to 1.5%. In regard to this clone: Its antigen remains unknown.

The chain is built from TRBV13 and TRBJ1-1; 8 positions agree with TRBD1. Material: PBMCs. This clonotype was obtained from a man aged 30 to 39 in good health and CMV-seronegative. The CDR3 here is CASSYGQGTEAFF. The CDR3 DNA sequence: TGTGCCAGCAGCTACGGACAGGGCACTGAAGCTTTCTTT.